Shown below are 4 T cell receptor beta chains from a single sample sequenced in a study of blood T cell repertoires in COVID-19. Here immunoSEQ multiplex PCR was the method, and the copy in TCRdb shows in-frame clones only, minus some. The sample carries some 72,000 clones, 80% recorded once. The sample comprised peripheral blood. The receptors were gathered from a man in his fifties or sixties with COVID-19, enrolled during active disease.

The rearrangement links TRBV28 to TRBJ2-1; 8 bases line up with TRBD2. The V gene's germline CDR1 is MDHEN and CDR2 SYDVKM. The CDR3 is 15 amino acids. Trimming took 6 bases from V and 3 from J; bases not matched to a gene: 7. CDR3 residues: CASRQAGADYNEQFF. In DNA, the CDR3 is TGTGCCAGCAGACAAGCGGGAGCTGACTACAATGAGCAGTTCTTC. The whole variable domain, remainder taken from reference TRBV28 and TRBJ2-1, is DVKVTQSSRYLVKRTGEKVFLECVQDMDHENMFWYRQDPGLGLRLIYFSYDVKMKEKGDIPEGYSVSREKKERFSLILESASTNQTSMYLCASRQAGADYNEQFFGPGTRLTVL.

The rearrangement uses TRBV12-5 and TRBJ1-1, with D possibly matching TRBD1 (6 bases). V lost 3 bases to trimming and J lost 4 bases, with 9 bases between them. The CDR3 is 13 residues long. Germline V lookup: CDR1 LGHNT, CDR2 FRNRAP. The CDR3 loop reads CASGLQGGTEAFF. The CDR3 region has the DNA TGTGCTAGTGGTTTACAGGGCGGCACTGAAGCTTTCTTT.

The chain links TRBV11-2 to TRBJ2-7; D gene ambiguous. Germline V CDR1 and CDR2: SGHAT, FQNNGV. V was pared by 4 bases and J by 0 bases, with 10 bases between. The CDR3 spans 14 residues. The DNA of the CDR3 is TGTGCCAGCAGCTCTGGCCAGAACTCCTACGAGCAGTACTTC. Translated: CASSSGQNSYEQYF. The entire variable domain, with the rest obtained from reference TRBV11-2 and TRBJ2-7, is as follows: EAGVAQSPRYKIIEKRQSVAFWCNPISGHATLYWYQQILGQGPKLLIQFQNNGVVDDSQLPKDRFSAERLKGVDSTLKIQPAKLEDSAVYLCASSSGQNSYEQYFGPGTRLTVT.

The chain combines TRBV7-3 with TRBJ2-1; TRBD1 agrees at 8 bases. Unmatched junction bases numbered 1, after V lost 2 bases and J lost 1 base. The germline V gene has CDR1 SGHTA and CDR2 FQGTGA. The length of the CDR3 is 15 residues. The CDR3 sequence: CASSLQGASYNEQFF. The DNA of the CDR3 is TGTGCCAGCAGCTTACAGGGGGCATCCTACAATGAGCAGTTCTTC.